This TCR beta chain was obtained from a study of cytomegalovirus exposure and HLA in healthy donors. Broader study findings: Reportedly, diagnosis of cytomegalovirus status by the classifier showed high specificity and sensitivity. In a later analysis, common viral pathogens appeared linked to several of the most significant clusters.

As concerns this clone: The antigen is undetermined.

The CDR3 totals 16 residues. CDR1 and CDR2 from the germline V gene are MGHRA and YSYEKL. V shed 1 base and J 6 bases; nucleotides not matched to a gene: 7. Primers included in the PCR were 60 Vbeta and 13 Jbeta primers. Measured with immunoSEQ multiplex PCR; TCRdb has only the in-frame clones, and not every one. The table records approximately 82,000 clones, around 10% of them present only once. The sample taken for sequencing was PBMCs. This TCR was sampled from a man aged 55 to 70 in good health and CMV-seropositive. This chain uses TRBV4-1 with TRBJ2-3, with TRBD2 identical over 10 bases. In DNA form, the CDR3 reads TGCGCCAGCAGCCAAGCCGGGACTAGCGTTGTTGATACGCAGTATTTT. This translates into CASSQAGTSVVDTQYF.